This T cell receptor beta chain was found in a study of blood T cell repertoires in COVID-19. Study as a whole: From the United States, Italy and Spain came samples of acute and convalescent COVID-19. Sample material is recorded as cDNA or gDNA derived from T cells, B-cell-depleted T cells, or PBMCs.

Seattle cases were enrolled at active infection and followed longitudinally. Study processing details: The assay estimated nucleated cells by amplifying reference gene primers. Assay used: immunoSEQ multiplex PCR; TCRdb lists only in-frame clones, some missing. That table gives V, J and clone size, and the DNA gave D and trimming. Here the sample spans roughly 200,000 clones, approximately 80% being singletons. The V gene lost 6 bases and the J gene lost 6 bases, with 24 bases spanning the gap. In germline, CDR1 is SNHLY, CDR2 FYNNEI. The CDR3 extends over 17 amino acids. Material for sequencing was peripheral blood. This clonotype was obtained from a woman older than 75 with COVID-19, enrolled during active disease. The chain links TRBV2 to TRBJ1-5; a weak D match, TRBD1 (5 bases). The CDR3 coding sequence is TGTGCCAGCAGCCAATACGGCGGGCAGGGAGGAGGTCAGCCCCAGCATTTT. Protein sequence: CASSQYGGQGGGQPQHF.